Reported below is one TCR beta chain. This sample is drawn from a study of cytomegalovirus exposure and HLA in healthy donors. Study-wide context: The 120 validation repertoires and the approximately 700 first-cohort repertoires shared a platform, a later analysis reported.

V shed 5 bases, J shed 0 bases, and the junction held 4 bases outside the gene matches. The CDR3 contains 15 residues. Germline-derived CDR1 and CDR2 are MNHEY and SVGAGI. Profiled with immunoSEQ multiplex PCR; TCRdb holds only in-frame clones, not every one. The table includes 100,000 to 150,000 clones, approximately 92% detected once. Donors were drawn from the approximately 120-subject validation cohort, separate from the approximately 670-subject first cohort. Sequencing used PBMCs. V and J are TRBV6-5 and TRBJ1-5; 7 positions match TRBD1. The sequence was collected from a woman aged 18-29 years in good health and CMV-seronegative. This CDR3 reads CASSIRQGSNQPQHF. As DNA, the CDR3 is TGTGCCAGCAGTATCAGACAGGGTAGCAATCAGCCCCAGCATTTT.